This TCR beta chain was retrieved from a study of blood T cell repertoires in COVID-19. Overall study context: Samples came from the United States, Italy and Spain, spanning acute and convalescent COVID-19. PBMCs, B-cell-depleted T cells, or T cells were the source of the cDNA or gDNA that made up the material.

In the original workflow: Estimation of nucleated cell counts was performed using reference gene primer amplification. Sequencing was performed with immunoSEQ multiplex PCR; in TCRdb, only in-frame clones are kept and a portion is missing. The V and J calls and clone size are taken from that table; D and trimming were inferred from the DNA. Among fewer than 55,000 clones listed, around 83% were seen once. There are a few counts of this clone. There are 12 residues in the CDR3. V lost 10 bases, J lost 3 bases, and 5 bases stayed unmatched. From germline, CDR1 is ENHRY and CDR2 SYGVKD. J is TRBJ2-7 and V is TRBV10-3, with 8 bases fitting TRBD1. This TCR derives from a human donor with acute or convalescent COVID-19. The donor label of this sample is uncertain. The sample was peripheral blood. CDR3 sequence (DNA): TGTGCCACGGGACAGGAATACTACGAGCAGTACTTC. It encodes CATGQEYYEQYF.